Listed below are T cell receptor beta chains from one sample, sequenced in a study of blood T cell repertoires in COVID-19. The data were produced by immunoSEQ multiplex PCR, yet TCRdb's version contains in-frame clones alone and is incomplete. The sample gives 200,000 to 300,000 clones, about 89% of which show up once; 2.3% is in the top ten. The sample was peripheral blood. Source of these receptors: a woman aged 45-65 years with acute or convalescent COVID-19. The CDR3 runs from the conserved cysteine through the conserved F or W. The D gene is left open where the match is weak. Some rows mark clone size as missing; the rest say once, few, many or name a class of expanded clone.

- | TRBJ2-7 | TRBV10-3 | TRBD2 | TGTGCCATCAAGGAGTCTAGCGGGAGTGGTGAGCAGTACTTC | CAIKESSGSGEQYF
once | TRBJ2-2 | TRBV19 | TRBD1 | TGTGCCAGTAGCGACAGGGGGCTCAACACCGGGGAGCTGTTTTTT | CASSDRGLNTGELFF
- | TRBJ1-3 | TRBV5-4 | - | TGTGCCAGCAGTCGGGCGGCGGGGGGGAGAAACACCATATATTTT | CASSRAAGGRNTIYF
once | TRBJ2-1 | TRBV3-1/TRBV3-2 | TRBD2 | TGTGCCAGCAGCCAAAACCGACTAGCTCACAATGAGCAGTTCTTC | CASSQNRLAHNEQFF
- | TRBJ2-2 | TRBV10-3 | - | TGTGCCATCAGCGCAGGGTATCGGAACACCGGGGAGCTGTTTTTT | CAISAGYRNTGELFF
- | TRBJ2-2 | TRBV7-9 | - | TGTGCCAGCAGCAACCCCCCAGGGCGGACCGGGGAGCTGTTTTTT | CASSNPPGRTGELFF
- | TRBJ2-3 | TRBV27 | TRBD2 | TGTGCCAGCAGATCCTCGTACGGGGGGGGTACGCAGTATTTT | CASRSSYGGGTQYF
- | TRBJ1-2 | TRBV2 | TRBD1 | TGTGCCAGCAGTGGGGCCGGGACAGAGTATGGCTACACCTTC | CASSGAGTEYGYTF
- | TRBJ2-1 | TRBV15 | TRBD2 | TGTGCCACCAGCAGAGGGCTAGCGGGAGCCTCCTACAATGAGCAGTTCTTC | CATSRGLAGASYNEQFF
once | TRBJ2-7 | TRBV18 | - | TGTGCCAGCTCACCGGGAGCGGATTCCTACGAGCAGTACTTC | CASSPGADSYEQYF
- | TRBJ2-2 | TRBV6-5 | - | TGTGCCAGCAGGTCGACAGGGAACACCGGGGAGCTGTTTTTT | CASRSTGNTGELFF
- | TRBJ2-3 | TRBV9 | TRBD2 | TGTGCCAGCAGCGCCGGACTAGCGGGACTGGCCACAGATACGCAGTATTTT | CASSAGLAGLATDTQYF
- | TRBJ2-7 | TRBV28 | TRBD2 | TGTGCCAGCAGTGGGACTAGCGGGAGAAGCGAGCAGTACTTC | CASSGTSGRSEQYF
- | TRBJ2-1 | TRBV7-3 | TRBD2 | TGTGCCAGCAGCTTCGGGACTAGCGGGACCGAGCAGTTCTTC | CASSFGTSGTEQFF
- | TRBJ2-1 | TRBV7-3 | - | TGTGCCAGCAGCTTAAACAGGGACAATGAGCAGTTCTTC | CASSLNRDNEQFF
- | TRBJ2-1 | TRBV11-2 | - | TGTGCCAGCAGCTTACGTCTAGTCCTCTACAATGAGCAGTTCTTC | CASSLRLVLYNEQFF
- | TRBJ2-7 | TRBV18 | TRBD1 | TGTGCCAGCTCACCTAAAGGACAGGCCGATTCCTACGAGCAGTACTTC | CASSPKGQADSYEQYF
- | TRBJ1-5 | TRBV19 | - | TGTGCCAGTAGTTACGGGGCAGGGGGCAATCAGCCCCAGCATTTT | CASSYGAGGNQPQHF
once | TRBJ2-7 | TRBV7-9 | TRBD1 | TGTGCCAGCAGCCCCTGGACAGGGGCCTTTTACGAGCAGTACTTC | CASSPWTGAFYEQYF
few | TRBJ2-7 | TRBV6-1 | - | TGTGCCAGCAGTGAAAGTACATACGAGCAGTACTTC | CASSESTYEQYF
- | TRBJ2-5 | TRBV10-3 | TRBD1 | TGTGCCTCGACAGGGGATAGGCAAGAGACCCAGTACTTC | CASTGDRQETQYF
- | TRBJ1-2 | TRBV5-6 | TRBD1 | TGTGCCAGCAGCTTCTCAACAGGGGGCGCTTTCTATGGCTACACCTTC | CASSFSTGGAFYGYTF
once | TRBJ2-5 | TRBV7-9 | TRBD1 | TGTGCCAGCAACTGGGACAGGGCGGTGGAGACCCAGTACTTC | CASNWDRAVETQYF
- | TRBJ2-7 | TRBV18 | - | TGTGCCAGCTCACCAACAGGGAGGGTGTACGAGCAGTACTTC | CASSPTGRVYEQYF
- | TRBJ1-1 | TRBV2 | - | TGTGCCAGCACCGGGGATGCTGAAGCTTTCTTT | CASTGDAEAFF
- | TRBJ2-1 | TRBV11-2 | TRBD2 | TGTGCCAGCGGCCACCATTCGAGCGGGAGGCTAAATGAGCAGTTCTTC | CASGHHSSGRLNEQFF
- | TRBJ2-7 | TRBV6-5 | - | TGTGCCAGCGGGGGGGGCCTCGAGCAGTACTTC | CASGGGLEQYF
- | TRBJ1-2 | TRBV10-3 | - | TGTGCCATCAGTGAGTCGTGGGGGCTGGCGGGCTACACCTTC | CAISESWGLAGYTF
- | TRBJ2-4 | TRBV3-1/TRBV3-2 | TRBD1 | TGTGCCAGCAGCCACCGGCGGACAGGGGGCGAAGCCAAAAACATTCAGTACTTC | CASSHRRTGGEAKNIQYF
- | TRBJ2-5 | TRBV5-8 | - | TGTGCCAGCAGCTTGGGGACAAAAGAGACCCAGTACTTC | CASSLGTKETQYF
- | TRBJ2-7 | TRBV15 | - | TGTGCCACCAGCAGAGAGCGGGGTTCCTACGAGCAGTACTTC | CATSRERGSYEQYF
- | TRBJ1-5 | TRBV6-6 | - | TGTGCCAGCAGTCCTACTAAGACAGTTAGTAATCAGCCCCAGCATTTT | CASSPTKTVSNQPQHF
once | TRBJ1-4 | TRBV7-9 | TRBD1 | TGTGCCAGCAGCCGGGACAGCCTTAATGAAAAACTGTTTTTT | CASSRDSLNEKLFF
- | TRBJ2-2 | TRBV11-3 | - | TGTGCCAGCAGCGGACCTGGGACTGGCCTCGAGCGGGTGGAGCTGTTTTTT | CASSGPGTGLERVELFF
- | TRBJ1-3 | TRBV28 | TRBD1 | TGTGCCAGCAGGACCGGGACAGCAGGAAACACCATATATTTT | CASRTGTAGNTIYF
- | TRBJ2-7 | TRBV19 | TRBD2 | TGTGCCAGTAGTACGACTAGCGGGAGGGCCTACGAGCAGTACTTC | CASSTTSGRAYEQYF
- | TRBJ2-1 | TRBV4-2 | TRBD1 | TGTGCCAGCAGCCAAGCTGCGGGACAGGGGTCCTACAATGAGCAGTTCTTC | CASSQAAGQGSYNEQFF
- | TRBJ2-1 | TRBV24-1 | TRBD1 | TGTGCCACCAGTGATCCCGGTCGACAGGGGCACAATGAGCAGTTCTTC | CATSDPGRQGHNEQFF
- | TRBJ2-5 | TRBV4-3 | TRBD2 | TGCGCCAGCAGCCGCTATTACGGGGGGAATGTGGGAGAGACCCAGTACTTC | CASSRYYGGNVGETQYF
- | TRBJ2-3 | TRBV6-1 | - | TGTGCCAGCAGTGAATGGCCAGGGGTTAGAGATACGCAGTATTTT | CASSEWPGVRDTQYF
- | TRBJ2-7 | TRBV27 | TRBD2 | TGTGCCAGCAGGGGACTAGCGGGAGGGCCCCCATCAGGTGGGCAGTACTTC | CASRGLAGGPPSGGQYF
- | TRBJ2-1 | TRBV5-1 | TRBD2 | TGCGCCAGCAGCAGGCCTAGCGGGAGTAACAATGAGCAGTTCTTC | CASSRPSGSNNEQFF
- | TRBJ2-7 | TRBV27 | - | TGTGCCAGCAGTTTTGGACAGACCTACGAGCAGTACTTC | CASSFGQTYEQYF
- | TRBJ2-2 | TRBV27 | - | TGTGCCAGCAGTTTCGAGCGGAGGAACACCGGGGAGCTGTTTTTT | CASSFERRNTGELFF
- | TRBJ2-1 | TRBV27 | - | TGTGCCAGCAGTCTATCCTCGGTGTATGAGCAGTTCTTC | CASSLSSVYEQFF
once | TRBJ2-2 | TRBV10-3 | TRBD1 | TGTGCCATCAGTGCCCCAAACAGGGGGCAGAACACCGGGGAGCTGTTTTTT | CAISAPNRGQNTGELFF
- | TRBJ2-3 | TRBV10-3 | - | TGTGCCATCAGTGGGGTTCAGGGGGAGGAAACAGATACGCAGTATTTT | CAISGVQGEETDTQYF
- | TRBJ2-7 | TRBV6-5 | TRBD2 | TGTGCCAGCAGTCCCCGACTAGCGGGAGAGTATAAGCAGTACTTC | CASSPRLAGEYKQYF
- | TRBJ2-3 | TRBV19 | TRBD2 | TGTGCCAGTAGTCCCGTTGGGCTAGCGGGAGGTGCAGATACGCAGTATTTT | CASSPVGLAGGADTQYF
- | TRBJ2-3 | TRBV9 | - | TGTGCCAGCAGCGTAGATCTAGCGCCCACAGATACGCAGTATTTT | CASSVDLAPTDTQYF